This paragraph reports one T cell receptor beta chain. The CDR3 spans 16 residues. V lost 5 bases, J lost 4 bases, and 8 bases stayed unmatched. Germline V gene sequence: CDR1 SGDLS, CDR2 YYNGEE. The record originates from a study of blood T cell repertoires in COVID-19. On the study more broadly: T cells, B-cell-depleted T cells, or PBMCs supplied cDNA or gDNA.

This table comes from immunoSEQ multiplex PCR, and its TCRdb copy is limited to in-frame clones, with some not included. The sample shows roughly 58,000 clones, 84% of them seen only once. J is TRBJ2-1 and V is TRBV9, with TRBD2 matching 11 bases. The specimen was peripheral blood. This sequence originates from a man between 65 and 85 years old with active COVID-19. The CDR3 loop is CASSYLGTSGYNEQFF. The CDR3 DNA sequence: TGTGCCAGCAGTTACCTCGGGACTAGCGGTTACAATGAGCAGTTCTTC.